This section outlines one TCR beta chain sequence together with its context. The CDR3 length is 19 residues. Trimming left V 5 bases short and J 0 bases short, with 27 bases between. Germline-derived CDR1 and CDR2 are SGHRS and YFSETQ. The data originate from a study of T-cell reconstitution after alpha-beta-depleted transplantation in children. A library of TCRbeta sequences, prepared with unique molecular identifiers, was generated. TCRdb reprocessed the PCR reads with MiXCR, giving one entry per CDR3 protein. Here the sample spans some 490,000 distinct CDR3 sequences, 9.5% to 15% being singletons. The material was PBMCs from the stem cell graft donor, obtained from the stem cell graft. The sequence was obtained from a human donor who donated a stem cell graft to a child with combined immunodeficiency. This sequence joins TRBV5-1 and TRBJ2-7, with a weak D call TRBD1 (6 bases). CDR3 in amino acids: CASRSVRPGHLSSSYEQYF. The CDR3 DNA follows: TGCGCCAGCAGGTCCGTCCGACCGGGACACCTTTCTAGCTCCTACGAGCAGTACTTC.